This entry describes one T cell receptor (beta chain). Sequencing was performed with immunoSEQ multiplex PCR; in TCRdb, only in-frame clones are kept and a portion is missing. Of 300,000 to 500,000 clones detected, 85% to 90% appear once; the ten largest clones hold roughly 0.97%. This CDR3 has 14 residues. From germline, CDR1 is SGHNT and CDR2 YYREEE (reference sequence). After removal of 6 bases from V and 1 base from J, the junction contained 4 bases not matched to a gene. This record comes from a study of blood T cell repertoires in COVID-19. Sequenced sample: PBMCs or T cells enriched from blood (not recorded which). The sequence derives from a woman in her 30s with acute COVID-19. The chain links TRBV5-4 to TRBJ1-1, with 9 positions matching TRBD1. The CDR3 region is CASTIQGANTEAFF. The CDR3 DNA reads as TGTGCCAGCACCATACAGGGGGCGAACACTGAAGCTTTCTTT.